This T cell receptor beta chain was obtained from a study of T cell responses to AZD1222 COVID-19 vaccine. Whole-study results and caveats: Females outnumbered males among donors, who were mostly white British; clonal diversity was possibly underestimated. At baseline, seropositivity was found in only six or seven AZD1222 recipients.

With 2 bases removed from V and 5 bases from J, the gap between germline ends came to 15 bases. This CDR3 is built from 15 residues. The germline gives CDR1 SGHAT, CDR2 FQDESV (reference sequence). Using immunoSEQ multiplex PCR, the repertoire was profiled, and TCRdb retains in-frame clones only, with some absent. Among 65,000 to 80,000 clones listed, about 91% were seen once. A single count supports this clone. Its antigen remains unidentified. The sample consisted of peripheral blood, taken on day 0 of MenACWY control vaccination. This clonotype was obtained from an adult in good health. The chain carries TRBV11-1 and TRBJ2-5; D might be TRBD2 (5 bases). The CDR3 nucleotides are TGTGCCAGCAGCTTAAGCGGCTTTCCCTCTGAGACCCAGTACTTC. Translation gives CASSLSGFPSETQYF.